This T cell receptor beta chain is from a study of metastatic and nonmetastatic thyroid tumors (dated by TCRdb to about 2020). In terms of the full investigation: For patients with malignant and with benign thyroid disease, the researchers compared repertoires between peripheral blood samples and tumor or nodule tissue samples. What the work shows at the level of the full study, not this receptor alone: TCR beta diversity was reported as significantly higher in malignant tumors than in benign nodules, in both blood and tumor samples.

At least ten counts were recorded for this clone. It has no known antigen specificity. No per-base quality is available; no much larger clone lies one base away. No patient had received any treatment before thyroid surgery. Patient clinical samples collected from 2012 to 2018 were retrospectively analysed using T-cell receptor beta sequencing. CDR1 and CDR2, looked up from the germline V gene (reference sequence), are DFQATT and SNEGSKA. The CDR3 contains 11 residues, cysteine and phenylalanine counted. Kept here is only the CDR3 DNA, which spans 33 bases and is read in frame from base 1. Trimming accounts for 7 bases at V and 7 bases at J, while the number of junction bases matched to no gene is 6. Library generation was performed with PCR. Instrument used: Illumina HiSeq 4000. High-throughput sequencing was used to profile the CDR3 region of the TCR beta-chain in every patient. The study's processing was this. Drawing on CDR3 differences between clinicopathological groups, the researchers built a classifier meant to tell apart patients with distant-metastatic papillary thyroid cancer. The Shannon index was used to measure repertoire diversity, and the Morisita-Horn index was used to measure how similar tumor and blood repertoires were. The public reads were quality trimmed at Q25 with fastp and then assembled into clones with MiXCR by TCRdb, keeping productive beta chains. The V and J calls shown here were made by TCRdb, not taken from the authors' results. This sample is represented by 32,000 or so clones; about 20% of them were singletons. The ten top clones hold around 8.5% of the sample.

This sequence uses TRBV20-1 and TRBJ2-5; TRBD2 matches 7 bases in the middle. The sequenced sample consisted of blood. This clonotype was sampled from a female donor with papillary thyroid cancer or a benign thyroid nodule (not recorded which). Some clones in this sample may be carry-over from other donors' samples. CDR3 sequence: CSGRETATQYF. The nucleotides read TGCAGTGGGCGGGAGACGGCGACCCAGTACTTC.